The 30 T cell receptor beta chains listed next were all sequenced from one sample in a study of CD8+CD57+ T cells in acquired aplastic anemia. Genomic DNA templated the TCR beta VDJ and CDR3 profiling. MiXCR, applied by TCRdb to the reads, yields one record per CDR3 protein. The data show fewer than 250,000 distinct CDR3 sequences, 54% seen once. Sequenced: sorted CD4+, CD8+, or CD8+CD57+ T cells (not recorded which) from PBMCs. The receptors shown here come from a human donor in good health, serving as a control.

Ten or more counts support this clonotype. The chain joins TRBV7-2 to TRBJ1-5; D might be TRBD1 (5 bases). The CDR3 is 17 amino acids. V was cut by 1 base and J by 6 bases, with 19 bases left in between. Germline CDR1 and CDR2: SGHTA and FQGNSA. DNA of the CDR3: TGTGCCAGCAGCTTAGAGGTTCGGTTCAGGGTCAGTCAGCCCCAGCATTTT. Its translation: CASSLEVRFRVSQPQHF.

The chain joins TRBV10-3 to TRBJ2-2, with TRBD2 as a possible D gene (6 bases). The length of the CDR3 is 15 residues. The V end was cut by 7 bases, the J end by 4 bases, with 16 bases between. Germline CDR1 reads ENHRY; CDR2 reads SYGVKD. CDR3 in amino acids: CAITTGRGGTGELFF. Written as DNA, the CDR3 is TGTGCCATCACCACAGGACGGGGAGGCACCGGGGAGCTGTTTTTT.

In the case of this clonotype: The missing conserved phenylalanine or tryptophan at the end of this CDR3 makes a read error likely. V is TRBV7-2 and J is TRBJ1-6, with D possibly being TRBD1 (5 bases). There are 16 residues in the CDR3. Germline V lookup: CDR1 SGHTA, CDR2 FQGNSA. In nucleotides, the CDR3 is TGCGCTAGCAGCCAAGCAGGGTTCAGTGGCTACTCACCCCTCCACATT. Its translation is CASSQAGFSGYSPLHI.

The chain joins TRBV24-1 to TRBJ2-1; TRBD2 matches 12 bases. CDR1 and CDR2 (germline): KGHDR, SFDVKD. With V trimmed by 4 bases and J by 8 bases, 5 bases remained unmatched. The CDR3 runs to 15 residues. The CDR3 nucleotides read TGTGCCACCAGTGACCCTAGCGGGGGGGACGATGAGCAGTTCTTC. Its translation: CATSDPSGGDDEQFF.

This clonotype has a count of ten or more. J is TRBJ2-1 and V is TRBV7-9; either TRBD1 or TRBD2 may fit D (7 bases each). The CDR3 runs to 17 residues. CDR1 and CDR2 from the germline V gene are SEHNR and FQNEAQ (reference sequence). V lost 5 bases to trimming and J lost 0 bases, with 17 bases between them. CDR3 sequence (DNA): TGTGCCAGCAGCCACTCGGGGGGACAGAGCTCCTACAATGAGCAGTTCTTC. Translating it yields CASSHSGGQSSYNEQFF.

Comment on this clonotype: This may be a read error, as it is one base from a much larger clone. This likely comes from a read error, as the CDR3 has no conserved phenylalanine or tryptophan at its end. V and J are TRBV20-1 and TRBJ1-2; D is possibly TRBD1 (6 bases). V gave up 2 bases and J gave up 4 bases, with 11 bases separating them. From germline, CDR1 is DFQATT and CDR2 SNEGSKA (reference sequence). The CDR3 covers 13 residues. CDR3 bases: TGCAGTGCTAGAATAATGGACAGCTATGGCTACACCATC. Residues: CSARIMDSYGYTI.

The table lists this clonotype with a few counts. The CDR3 DNA sequence: TGTGCCAGCAGTCCCCGGAAGGGGAACACCGGGGAGCTGTTTTTT. As protein: CASSPRKGNTGELFF. The J gene is TRBJ2-2, the V gene TRBV27; D uncertain. CDR3 length equals 15 residues. V was cut by 5 bases and J by 1 base, with 11 bases left in between. Germline-derived CDR1 and CDR2 are MNHEY and SMNVEV (reference sequence).

The chain uses TRBV19 and TRBJ2-7, with 8 bases aligning to TRBD1. V was pared by 5 bases and J by 0 bases, with 3 bases of the junction left unmatched. The CDR3 runs 14 residues. Germline-derived CDR1 and CDR2 are LNHDA and SQIVND (reference sequence). CDR3 protein: CASSETGVSYEQYF. As DNA, the CDR3 is TGTGCCAGTAGTGAGACAGGGGTCTCCTACGAGCAGTACTTC.

J is TRBJ1-1 and V is TRBV2, with D unclear. Trimming left V 8 bases short and J 7 bases short, with 17 bases between. Germline CDR1 is SNHLY and CDR2 is FYNNEI. This CDR3 region has 13 residues. The CDR3 loop reads CASHILARNEAFF. The CDR3 bases are TGTGCCAGCCACATACTCGCCCGGAATGAAGCTTTCTTT.

The chain links TRBV7-6 to TRBJ2-3; 9 nucleotides match TRBD2. This CDR3 has 16 amino acids. The V gene's germline CDR1 is SGHVS and CDR2 FNYEAQ. After removal of 1 base from V and 4 bases from J, the junction contained 6 bases not matched to a gene. This CDR3 is CASSLEPKRGADTQYF. The CDR3 nucleotides read TGTGCCAGCAGCTTAGAGCCCAAGCGGGGGGCAGATACGCAGTATTTT.

The CDR3 here is CSANPTEKPSYEQYF. DNA of the CDR3: TGCAGTGCTAACCCGACAGAAAAACCCTCCTACGAGCAGTACTTC. V and J are TRBV20-1 and TRBJ2-7, with D maybe TRBD1 (5 bases). Germline V CDR1 and CDR2: DFQATT, SNEGSKA (reference sequence). CDR3 length: 15 amino acids. V was trimmed by 4 bases and J by 0 bases, leaving 16 bases between them.

The chain couples TRBV10-1 to TRBJ2-2; 13 bases align to TRBD2. The trim removed 7 bases at V and 7 bases at J, leaving 3 bases unmatched. This CDR3 region has 14 residues. The V gene's germline CDR1 is WNHNN and CDR2 SYGVQD (reference sequence). The CDR3 reads CASKGLAGVGELFF. The CDR3 DNA sequence: TGCGCCAGCAAAGGACTAGCGGGAGTCGGGGAGCTGTTTTTT.

This clonotype is a singleton in its sample. The chain uses TRBV7-6 and TRBJ2-7; weak D call: TRBD2 (5 bases). The CDR3 consists of 13 residues. Trimming pared 5 bases from V and 3 bases from J, leaving 11 bases between. Germline V gene data show CDR1 as SGHVS and CDR2 as FNYEAQ. Here the CDR3 reads CASSPSTSYEQYF. CDR3 in DNA: TGTGCCAGCAGCCCATCAACTAGCTACGAGCAGTACTTC. Complete variable domain (other parts from reference TRBV7-6 and TRBJ2-7): GAGVSQSPRYKVTKRGQDVALRCDPISGHVSLYWYRQALGQGPEFLTYFNYEAQQDKSGLPNDRFSAERPEGSISTLTIQRTEQRDSAMYRCASSPSTSYEQYFGPGTRLTVT.

This clonotype was detected many times. V usage is TRBV7-9 and J usage is TRBJ1-2, with 7 bases that match TRBD1. The germline gives CDR1 SEHNR, CDR2 FQNEAQ (reference sequence). V shed 4 bases, J shed 6 bases, and the junction held 8 bases outside the gene matches. There are 14 residues in the CDR3. CDR3 in DNA: TGTGCCAGCAGCTCAAGACGAACAGGGGATGGCTACACCTTC. Its protein is CASSSRRTGDGYTF.

This clonotype was detected many times. J is TRBJ2-2 and V is TRBV7-2, with no clear D. The germline V gene encodes CDR1 SGHTA and CDR2 FQGNSA. This CDR3 region has 14 residues. Trimming stripped 3 bases from V and 6 bases from J, with 11 bases between. The CDR3, as DNA: TGTGCCAGCAGCTTTGGGGAATTGGCCGGGGAGCTGTTTTTT. Its protein is CASSFGELAGELFF. Variable domain in full (rest from reference TRBV7-2 and TRBJ2-2): GAGVSQSPSNKVTEKGKDVELRCDPISGHTALYWYRQSLGQGLEFLIYFQGNSAPDKSGLPSDRFSAERTGGSVSTLTIQRTQQEDSAVYLCASSFGELAGELFFGEGSRLTVL.

This clonotype was seen repeatedly, ten times or more. The chain recombines TRBV20-1 with TRBJ2-7, with D tentatively TRBD1 (6 bases). Trimming removed 4 bases at V and 0 bases at J, with 10 bases between. The CDR3 is made up of 13 amino acids. The germline V gene encodes CDR1 DFQATT and CDR2 SNEGSKA (reference sequence). The CDR3 spells CSATWDISYEQYF. CDR3 nucleotides: TGCAGTGCTACCTGGGACATCTCCTACGAGCAGTACTTC.

This clonotype was picked up many times. The V gene is TRBV4-1, the J gene TRBJ1-2, with D unresolved. Per the germline V gene, CDR1 is MGHRA and CDR2 is YSYEKL. Trimming pared 0 bases from V and 5 bases from J, leaving 13 bases between. The CDR3 totals 15 residues. The CDR3 protein is CASSQEIPTGYGYTF. The DNA of the CDR3 is TGCGCCAGCAGCCAAGAGATCCCGACGGGGTATGGCTACACCTTC.

The chain is built from TRBV24-1 and TRBJ2-7, with D tentatively TRBD1 (6 bases). The CDR3 has 13 residues. Germline V gives CDR1 KGHDR, CDR2 SFDVKD. V was shortened by 4 bases and J by 5 bases, with 11 bases between the two germline ends. For the CDR3, the DNA is TGTGCCACCAGTGACTCAACAGGGAACGAGCAGTACTTC. This encodes CATSDSTGNEQYF.

The rearrangement uses TRBV5-7 and TRBJ2-3; TRBD2 matches 8 bases. TRBV5-7 is placed among ORFs of uncertain function. The CDR3 loop spans 16 amino acids. With 5 bases clipped from V and 2 bases from J, the junction kept 10 bases outside the gene matches. The DNA for the CDR3 is TGTGCCAGCAGACATCCCGGGGGGGACCCCACAGATACGCAGTATTTT. It codes for CASRHPGGDPTDTQYF.

The gene calls are TRBV20-1 and TRBJ1-2; no reliable D call. The CDR3 loop spans 13 amino acids. Trimming pared 6 bases from V and 2 bases from J, leaving 13 bases between. Per the germline V gene, CDR1 is DFQATT and CDR2 is SNEGSKA (reference sequence). CDR3 sequence (DNA): TGCAGTGCGCCCCCGGACGGGAACTATGGCTACACCTTC. Protein: CSAPPDGNYGYTF.

Points on this clonotype: Possible read error: a much larger clone is one base away. The chain joins TRBV11-2 to TRBJ1-2; the D is unclear. V lost 4 bases, J lost 8 bases, and 14 bases lay in between. The CDR3 extends over 13 amino acids. Looked up from germline, CDR1 is SGHAT and CDR2 is FQNNGV. CDR3 DNA sequence: TGTGCCAGCAGCTACCTTGGTGTTAGGGGCTACACCTTC. Translating it yields CASSYLGVRGYTF. Based on the CDR3 plus reference TRBV11-2 and TRBJ1-2, the full variable domain is EAGVAQSPRYKIIEKRQSVAFWCNPISGHATLYWYQQILGQGPKLLIQFQNNGVVDDSQLPKDRFSAERLKGVDSTLKIQPAKLEDSAVYLCASSYLGVRGYTFGSGTRLTVV.

This clonotype was detected ten times or more. The rearrangement links TRBV19 to TRBJ2-1; a possible D gene is TRBD2 (5 bases). Germline V gives CDR1 LNHDA, CDR2 SQIVND (reference sequence). The CDR3 spans 17 residues. With 5 bases removed from V and 0 bases from J, the gap between germline ends came to 17 bases. The CDR3 is CASSDGVGLPSYNEQFF. In DNA, the CDR3 is TGTGCCAGTAGTGACGGTGTAGGACTCCCCTCCTACAATGAGCAGTTCTTC.

This sequence joins TRBV3-1 and TRBJ2-5, with D possibly being TRBD1 (5 bases). From germline, CDR1 is LGHDT and CDR2 YNNKEL (reference sequence). V was clipped by 2 bases and J by 5 bases, with 18 bases between them. The CDR3 contains 16 residues. CDR3 coding DNA: TGTGCCAGCAGCCAATCGGGCAGGGTCTGGCTCGAGACCCAGTACTTC. It translates to CASSQSGRVWLETQYF.

With regard to this clonotype: The missing conserved phenylalanine or tryptophan at the end of this CDR3 makes a read error likely. The rearrangement joins TRBV4-3 to TRBJ1-5, with D maybe TRBD1 (5 bases). Germline lookup yields CDR1 LGHNA and CDR2 YSLEER. The CDR3 covers 15 residues. The V gene lost 2 bases and the J gene lost 11 bases, with 19 bases spanning the gap. The CDR3 protein is CASSQTSGGMETQHC. The CDR3 bases are TGCGCCAGCAGCCAAACTAGCGGGGGAATGGAGACCCAGCATTGT.

This clonotype appeared once. This sequence joins TRBV11-2 and TRBJ2-7, with unresolved D. The germline V gene encodes CDR1 SGHAT and CDR2 FQNNGV. The CDR3 extends over 14 amino acids. V gave up 1 base and J gave up 2 bases, with 9 bases separating them. The CDR3 bases are TGTGCCAGCAGCTTAGTGTCTATCACCTACGAGCAGTACTTC. Its translation: CASSLVSITYEQYF.

The chain has TRBV6-6 and TRBJ2-5; 9 bases align to TRBD2. V lost 5 bases and J lost 4; bases outside the gene matches: 11. The CDR3 is 16 amino acids. The V gene's germline CDR1 is MNHNY and CDR2 SVGAGI (reference sequence). CDR3 residues: CASSEGAGGGGETQYF. CDR3 DNA sequence: TGTGCCAGCAGTGAAGGAGCGGGGGGCGGTGGAGAGACCCAGTACTTC.

The table lists this clonotype with many counts. This rearrangement joins TRBV7-2 to TRBJ1-1; possible D gene TRBD1, 5 bases. Deletions cut 3 bases from V and 4 bases from J, with 9 bases between. This CDR3 has 13 amino acids. Looked up from germline, CDR1 is SGHTA and CDR2 is FQGNSA. The chain's CDR3 is CASSLFRATEAFF. Written as DNA, the CDR3 is TGTGCCAGCAGCTTGTTCAGGGCCACTGAAGCTTTCTTT.

V is TRBV19 and J is TRBJ2-1, with 11 positions matching TRBD2. CDR1 and CDR2 from the germline V gene are LNHDA and SQIVND (reference sequence). After removal of 3 bases from V and 12 bases from J, the junction contained 4 bases not matched to a gene. The CDR3 is 13 residues long. CDR3 loop: CASSIGLAGGQFF. CDR3 nucleotide sequence: TGTGCCAGTAGTATCGGGCTAGCGGGGGGGCAGTTCTTC.

This clonotype was found many times. The chain is built from TRBV6-2 or TRBV6-3 and TRBJ2-1; 9 bases agree with TRBD2. The CDR3 is 13 residues long. Per the germline V gene, CDR1 is MNHEY and CDR2 is SVGEGT. V lost 6 bases and J lost 4; bases outside the gene matches: 1. The CDR3 sequence: CASRAGGYNEQFF. The CDR3 nucleotides are TGTGCCAGCAGAGCGGGGGGATACAATGAGCAGTTCTTC.

About this clonotype: A junction end diverges from the germline sequence, so it may reflect a read error. The chain has TRBV5-1 and TRBJ1-2; D unresolved. The CDR3 totals 13 residues. Germline V CDR1 and CDR2: SGHRS, YFSETQ. In DNA form, the CDR3 reads TGCGCCAGCAGCTTGGGGGGAGGCTATGGCTGCACCTTC. Encoded protein: CASSLGGGYGCTF.